The 22 T cell receptor beta chains presented below share a single source sample, sequenced in a study of cytotoxic CD8 clonotypes in ibrutinib-treated CLL (dated by TCRdb to the early 2020s). The sample's time point label is to be understood as: less than 30 months on ibrutinib. Libraries were built with the immunoSEQ multiplex PCR assay. Entries here come from immuneACCESS through TCRdb and include only in-frame sequences with V and J called. Some clones fail to appear in such tables; in the studies checked, an unresolved V gene covers under half of the shortfall, and the cause of the remainder is unknown. Recorded for this sample are approximately 210,000 clones; over 60% of them occurred a single time. The leading ten clones occupy roughly 12% of the sample. Source: PBMCs, taken after 24 months of ibrutinib treatment. The receptors were gathered from a human donor with chronic lymphocytic leukemia.

This chain connects TRBV5-1 to TRBJ1-3; 7 nucleotides match TRBD1. CDR1 SGHRS and CDR2 YFSETQ come from the germline V gene. This CDR3 is built from 15 residues. Unmatched junction bases numbered 9, after V lost 1 base and J lost 8 bases. DNA for the CDR3: TGCGCCAGCAGCTTGAGGGACAGTCGGCGAGACACCATATATTTT. This encodes CASSLRDSRRDTIYF.

The chain is built from TRBV28 and TRBJ1-5, with D possibly being TRBD1 (6 bases). In germline, CDR1 is MDHEN, CDR2 SYDVKM. Between the trimmed V and J ends, which lost 9 bases and 5 bases, there was a span of 8 bases. The CDR3 loop spans 11 amino acids. CDR3 DNA sequence: TGTGCCAGTGGGGGCGATCAGCCCCAGCATTTT. It yields the protein CASGGDQPQHF.

This chain joins TRBV7-2 and TRBJ2-3; 8 bases are a match to TRBD2. Trimming cost V 3 bases and J 2 bases; bases outside gene matches: 7. The CDR3 has 16 amino acids. CDR1 and CDR2 from the germline V gene are SGHTA and FQGNSA. The CDR3 sequence is CASSFQAGEYTDTQYF. Written as DNA, the CDR3 is TGTGCCAGCAGCTTCCAAGCGGGAGAGTACACAGATACGCAGTATTTT.

As for this clone: The same CDR3 arises from other DNA sequences in this sample as well. The V and J genes are TRBV27 and TRBJ2-1, with 7 bases matching TRBD2. The trim removed 1 base at V and 7 bases at J, leaving 4 bases unmatched. Per germline, CDR1 MNHEY and CDR2 SMNVEV (reference sequence). The CDR3 totals 14 residues. For the CDR3, the DNA is TGTGCCAGCAGTTTATTTAGGGGAGGGAATGAGCAGTTCTTC. Its translation is CASSLFRGGNEQFF.

This chain joins TRBV27 and TRBJ2-5; unclear D gene. The V end lost 4 bases, the J end lost 7 bases, and 16 bases lay between the germline ends. CDR3 length: 14 amino acids. Germline V gives CDR1 MNHEY, CDR2 SMNVEV (reference sequence). The CDR3 region is CASSSGPAEWTQYF. The CDR3 DNA follows: TGTGCCAGCAGTTCCGGCCCGGCCGAGTGGACCCAGTACTTC.

By frequency in the sample, this clone is medium-sized. The V call is TRBV28, the J call TRBJ2-7; 11 bases are shared with TRBD2. The CDR3 length is 16 residues. V dropped 5 bases and J dropped 3; count of bases not matched to a gene: 9. The germline V gene encodes CDR1 MDHEN and CDR2 SYDVKM. The CDR3 protein is CASSLELAGEDYEQYF. The CDR3 DNA sequence: TGTGCCAGCAGTCTAGAACTAGCGGGAGAGGACTACGAGCAGTACTTC.

This rearrangement joins TRBV27 to TRBJ2-1; 7 positions match TRBD2. Germline loops: CDR1 MNHEY, CDR2 SMNVEV (reference sequence). After removal of 2 bases from V and 6 bases from J, the junction contained 4 bases not matched to a gene. The CDR3 is made up of 14 amino acids. The CDR3 region is CASSLRREFNEQFF. The CDR3 DNA reads as TGTGCCAGCAGTTTACGGCGGGAGTTCAATGAGCAGTTCTTC.

The chain joins TRBV29-1 to TRBJ2-7; 14 nucleotides align to TRBD2. CDR1 is SQVTM and CDR2 is ANQGSEA in the germline V gene. The CDR3 contains 19 residues. V was clipped by 4 bases and J by 2 bases; unmatched bases: 16. The CDR3 loop is CSVVSDSGLAGAWAYEQYF. The CDR3 nucleotides are TGCAGCGTTGTATCAGACTCGGGACTAGCGGGAGCTTGGGCCTACGAGCAGTACTTC.

The gene calls are TRBV30 and TRBJ2-5; 10 bases match TRBD1. With 8 bases clipped from V and 5 bases from J, the junction kept 8 bases outside the gene matches. The CDR3 is 13 residues long. Germline V gene data show CDR1 as GTSNPN and CDR2 as SVGIG (reference sequence). The CDR3 DNA reads TGTGCCGGTTCCGGGACAGGGGAGGAGACCCAGTACTTC. This gives the protein CAGSGTGEETQYF.

The rearrangement links TRBV29-1 to TRBJ1-1, with TRBD1 matching 7 bases. Trimming removed 4 bases from V and 1 base from J; junction bases left unmatched: 9. The germline V gene encodes CDR1 SQVTM and CDR2 ANQGSEA. The CDR3 runs 15 residues. The CDR3 is CSVAYRGLANTEAFF. The CDR3 DNA is TGCAGCGTTGCTTACAGGGGCCTCGCGAACACTGAAGCTTTCTTT.

The chain recombines TRBV4-1 with TRBJ2-7; TRBD1 matches at 10 bases. Trimming removed 0 bases from V and 5 bases from J; junction bases left unmatched: 7. CDR1 is MGHRA and CDR2 is YSYEKL in the germline V gene. The CDR3 contains 16 residues. CDR3 in DNA: TGCGCCAGCAGCCAAGACCCCTGGGACAGGGGCAACGAGCAGTACTTC. Its protein is CASSQDPWDRGNEQYF.

The CDR3 coding sequence is TGTGCCAGCAGCTTAGCTGTCAGGGGCGGGGAGCTGTTTTTT. Protein: CASSLAVRGGELFF. The gene calls are TRBV7-6 and TRBJ2-2, with D tentatively TRBD1 (6 bases). Germline V gives CDR1 SGHVS, CDR2 FNYEAQ. The V end lost 0 bases, the J end lost 7 bases, and 9 bases lay between the germline ends. There are 14 residues in the CDR3.

The chain couples TRBV28 to TRBJ1-4; D unresolved. Germline V gives CDR1 MDHEN, CDR2 SYDVKM. The CDR3 is 13 residues long. V lost 5 bases to trimming and J lost 0 bases, with 4 bases between them. For the CDR3, the DNA is TGTGCCAGCAGTCCCTCAACTAATGAAAAACTGTTTTTT. Protein sequence: CASSPSTNEKLFF.

This clone was counted a single time. This chain uses TRBV11-1 with TRBJ2-5, with D possibly being TRBD1 or TRBD2 (6 bases each). The germline V and J ends were trimmed by 3 bases and 5 bases, with 28 bases remaining between them. There are 19 residues in the CDR3. Germline V gene data show CDR1 as SGHAT and CDR2 as FQDESV (reference sequence). The CDR3 bases are TGTGCCAGCAGCTTCACGGGGGCCTATCAAGCCGGGGGAGGCGAGACCCAGTACTTC. It encodes CASSFTGAYQAGGGETQYF. Variable domain in full (rest from reference TRBV11-1 and TRBJ2-5): EAEVAQSPRYKITEKSQAVAFWCDPISGHATLYWYRQILGQGPELLVQFQDESVVDDSQLPKDRFSAERLKGVDSTLKIQPAELGDSAMYLCASSFTGAYQAGGGETQYFGPGTRLLVL.

The CDR3 is CASSFGGLSYNEQFF. The CDR3 DNA sequence: TGTGCCAGCAGTTTTGGAGGTCTCTCCTACAATGAGCAGTTCTTC. V is TRBV27 and J is TRBJ2-1; the D gene is possibly TRBD2 (5 bases). This CDR3 spans 15 amino acids. Germline-derived CDR1 and CDR2 are MNHEY and SMNVEV (reference sequence). V was trimmed by 3 bases and J by 0 bases, leaving 9 bases between them.

In this sample, this clone turned up once. The J gene is TRBJ1-1, the V gene TRBV6-5, with D uncertain. V was clipped by 0 bases and J by 1 base, with 12 bases between them. CDR1 and CDR2 (germline): MNHEY, SVGAGI. The CDR3 is 16 amino acids. In DNA form, the CDR3 reads TGTGCCAGCAGTTACTCAAAGTACGGTGAGAACACTGAAGCTTTCTTT. It codes for CASSYSKYGENTEAFF.

The gene calls are TRBV28 and TRBJ1-2, with D possibly matching TRBD1 (5 bases). V lost 2 bases, J lost 6 bases, and 13 bases lay in between. The CDR3 consists of 14 residues. Germline CDR1 MDHEN, CDR2 SYDVKM. CDR3 bases: TGTGCCAGCAGTTTAGGGGCCGAAGGAAATGGCTACACCTTC. This encodes CASSLGAEGNGYTF.

The rearrangement links TRBV11-2 to TRBJ2-5, with 7 bases lining up with TRBD1. The germline V gene has CDR1 SGHAT and CDR2 FQNNGV. The CDR3 contains 15 residues. V shed 1 base, J shed 2 bases, and the junction held 4 bases outside the gene matches. Here the CDR3 DNA reads TGTGCCAGCAGCTTAGGGACAGGCCCTCAAGAGACCCAGTACTTC. Translation gives CASSLGTGPQETQYF.

This sequence joins TRBV5-6 and TRBJ2-7; D uncertain. Germline V CDR1 and CDR2: SGHDT, YYEEEE. This CDR3 contains 13 residues. V dropped 4 bases and J dropped 0 bases, with 8 bases sitting between them. CDR3 nucleotide sequence: TGTGCCAGCAGCCGTCCACTCTCCTACGAGCAGTACTTC. Protein sequence: CASSRPLSYEQYF.

This chain joins TRBV19 and TRBJ2-7; unclear D gene. This CDR3 has 16 amino acids. The V end lost 1 base, the J end lost 2 bases, and 15 bases lay between the germline ends. Germline CDR1 LNHDA, CDR2 SQIVND (reference sequence). CDR3 loop: CASSIGGLGIAYEQYF. CDR3 bases: TGTGCCAGTAGTATAGGGGGATTGGGGATCGCCTACGAGCAGTACTTC.

V usage is TRBV7-2 and J usage is TRBJ2-7; 9 bases are shared with TRBD1. Germline lookup yields CDR1 SGHTA and CDR2 FQGNSA. Trimming took 6 bases from V and 2 from J; bases not matched to a gene: 5. This CDR3 contains 14 residues. In DNA, the CDR3 is TGTGCCAGCAGGTTGGACAGGGGACCCTACGAGCAGTACTTC. Translated: CASRLDRGPYEQYF.

This clone was observed a few times. The chain employs TRBV2 and TRBJ1-2; D not certain. The CDR3 has 11 residues. Trimming shortened V by 4 bases and J by 6 bases, and 6 bases separated the two germline ends. Germline values: CDR1 SNHLY, CDR2 FYNNEI. For the CDR3, the DNA is TGTGCCAGCAGTGCTGTGGATGGCTACACCTTC. This translates into CASSAVDGYTF.